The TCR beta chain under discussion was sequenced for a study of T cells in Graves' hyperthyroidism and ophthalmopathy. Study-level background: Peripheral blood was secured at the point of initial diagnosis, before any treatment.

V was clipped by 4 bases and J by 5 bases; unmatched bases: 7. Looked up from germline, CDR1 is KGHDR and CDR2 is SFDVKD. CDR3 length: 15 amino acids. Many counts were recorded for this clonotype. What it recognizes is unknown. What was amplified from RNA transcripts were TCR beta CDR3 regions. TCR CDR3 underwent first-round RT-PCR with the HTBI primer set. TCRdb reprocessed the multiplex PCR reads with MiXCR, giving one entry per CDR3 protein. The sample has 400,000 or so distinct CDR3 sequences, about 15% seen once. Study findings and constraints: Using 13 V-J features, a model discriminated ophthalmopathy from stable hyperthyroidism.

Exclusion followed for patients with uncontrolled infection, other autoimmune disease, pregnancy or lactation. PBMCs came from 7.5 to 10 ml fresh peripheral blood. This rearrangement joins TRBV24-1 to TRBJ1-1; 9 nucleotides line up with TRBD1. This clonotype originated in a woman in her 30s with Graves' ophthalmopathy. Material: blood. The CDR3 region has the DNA TGTGCCACCAGTGACGCGGGACAGGGTGAGACTGAAGCTTTCTTT. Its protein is CATSDAGQGETEAFF.